This note documents a single T cell receptor beta chain sequence. What it binds is unknown. This sample was included in a study of OX40 agonist ivuxolimab in advanced cancers. There are 13 residues in the CDR3. V shed 5 bases and J shed 2 bases, with 10 bases lying between them. CDR1 and CDR2 (germline): LNHDA, SQIVND (reference sequence). The study, taken as a whole, reports: The expanded peripheral T cells' antigen specificity was not determined.

This table comes from immunoSEQ multiplex PCR, and its TCRdb copy is limited to in-frame clones, with some not included. The data contain about 68,000 clones, approximately 88% of them singletons. The sequencing used CD4+ or CD8+ T cells sorted from blood, collected in a trial of the OX40 agonist ivuxolimab. This receptor was identified in an adult with an advanced solid tumor such as melanoma, head and neck, liver or kidney cancer. The rearrangement uses TRBV19 and TRBJ2-7, with D possibly matching TRBD2 (6 bases). CDR3 coding DNA: TGTGCCAGTAGTCTTCCGGGGGCCTACGAGCAGTACTTC. Residues: CASSLPGAYEQYF. The full variable domain, in which reference TRBV19 and TRBJ2-7 provide the parts outside the CDR3, is DGGITQSPKYLFRKEGQNVTLSCEQNLNHDAMYWYRQDPGQGLRLIYYSQIVNDFQKGDIAEGYSVSREKKESFPLTVTSAQKNPTAFYLCASSLPGAYEQYFGPGTRLTVT.